This TCR beta chain stems from a study of cytomegalovirus exposure and HLA in healthy donors. Whole-study context: A prior study identified some 100 million unique TCR beta sequences from about 179 million T cells. General study points: There were about 160 TCR beta chains listed as cytomegalovirus-associated.

The PCR had 60 Vbeta and 13 Jbeta primers. Repertoires were generated with immunoSEQ multiplex PCR, while TCRdb's copy carries only in-frame clones and drops some. This sample carries some 140,000 clones, less than 85% of them seen once, and the ten largest clones take approximately 8.2%. Remarks on this clone: Its antigen remains unidentified.

In germline, CDR1 is SGHDT, CDR2 YYEEEE. The CDR3 consists of 15 residues. V dropped 1 base and J dropped 2 bases, with 10 bases sitting between them. Healthy people donating bone marrow made up the donors. This clonotype was obtained from a woman aged 45 to 65 in good health and CMV-seropositive. The chain recombines TRBV5-6 with TRBJ1-5; D is unresolved. The sample consisted of PBMCs. Here the CDR3 reads CASSLREEGNQPQHF. CDR3 in DNA: TGTGCCAGCAGCTTGCGGGAGGAGGGCAATCAGCCCCAGCATTTT.